Below are 12 T cell receptor beta chains sequenced from a single sample in a study of blood T cell repertoires in COVID-19 (dated by TCRdb to 2018 to 2020). Library prep was done by the immunoSEQ multiplex PCR assay. Imported from immuneACCESS, the table was reduced by TCRdb to in-frame sequences with V and J called. These copies leave out some clones; in studies compared against another copy, an unresolved V gene accounts for under half, and the cause of the remainder is not known. The sample yields around 250,000 clones; around four fifths were counted once. The ten largest make up roughly 4.5% of the sample. Material: peripheral blood. The receptors derive from a man in his 60s who had recovered from COVID-19.

The CDR3 reads CASSSGQLTGELFF. The CDR3 coding sequence is TGTGCCAGCAGCTCGGGACAGCTAACCGGGGAGCTGTTTTTT. The chain employs TRBV7-9 and TRBJ2-2, with 7 positions matching TRBD1. CDR1 SEHNR and CDR2 FQNEAQ come from the germline V gene (reference sequence). The CDR3 runs 14 residues. Trimming took 4 bases from V and 5 from J; bases not matched to a gene: 4.

This clone was detected only once. The genes are TRBV5-1 and TRBJ1-1, with TRBD1 matching 7 bases. Trimming took 0 bases from V and 5 from J; bases not matched to a gene: 4. Germline V gives CDR1 SGHRS, CDR2 YFSETQ. The CDR3 extends over 14 amino acids. The CDR3 loop reads CASSLVAGGTEAFF. As DNA, the CDR3 is TGCGCCAGCAGCTTGGTGGCAGGGGGGACTGAAGCTTTCTTT.

This chain uses TRBV6-1 with TRBJ2-7; 13 bases map to TRBD2. The CDR3 has 17 residues. The J segment lost 3 bases and the V segment lost 4 bases, leaving 9 bases of the junction unmatched. The germline V gene has CDR1 MNHNS and CDR2 SASEGT. In nucleotides, the CDR3 is TGTGCCAGCAGTGCCGAGAGACTAGCGGGAGGTCTCTACGAGCAGTACTTC. It specifies CASSAERLAGGLYEQYF.

The chain uses TRBV5-5 and TRBJ1-2; D is undetermined. Germline V gene data show CDR1 as SGHKS and CDR2 as YYEKEE (reference sequence). This CDR3 is 15 amino acids long. V shed 2 bases and J shed 1 base, with 12 bases lying between them. The CDR3 protein is CASSLSRLDNYGYTF. The DNA for the CDR3 is TGTGCCAGCAGCTTAAGTAGGCTAGATAACTATGGCTACACCTTC.

The chain is built from TRBV6-5 and TRBJ1-1; TRBD1 matches 8 bases. This CDR3 has 14 amino acids. V gave up 10 bases and J gave up 1 base; unmatched junction bases: 8. The germline gives CDR1 MNHEY, CDR2 SVGAGI. The CDR3 here is CATRRTGGNTEAFF. The CDR3 coding sequence is TGTGCCACCCGGAGAACAGGGGGGAACACTGAAGCTTTCTTT.

The V gene is TRBV28, the J gene TRBJ2-3, with TRBD2 matching over 8 bases. The V gene's germline CDR1 is MDHEN and CDR2 SYDVKM. CDR3 length: 14 residues. J lost 4 bases, V lost 8 bases, and 8 bases had no gene match. The chain's CDR3 is CASLRGGRPDTQYF. CDR3 bases: TGTGCCAGCCTCCGGGGGGGCCGCCCAGATACGCAGTATTTT.

The V call is TRBV15, the J call TRBJ2-1; D is undetermined. Germline CDR1 reads LNHNV; CDR2 reads YYDKDF (reference sequence). This CDR3 is 16 amino acids long. V was pared by 1 base and J by 5 bases, with 15 bases between. The CDR3 DNA follows: TGTGCCACCAGCAGAGGGAACCTCGACCGGGACAATGAGCAGTTCTTC. It is translated as CATSRGNLDRDNEQFF.

J is TRBJ1-1 and V is TRBV2; D is ambiguous. This CDR3 region has 11 residues. V lost 4 bases and J lost 9, with 9 bases in between. In germline, CDR1 is SNHLY, CDR2 FYNNEI. CDR3 nucleotides: TGTGCCAGCAGTGGGGCCACACAAGCTTTCTTT. It translates to CASSGATQAFF.

This chain uses TRBV11-1 with TRBJ1-5; unclear D gene. The CDR3 sequence is 13 residues long. Between the trimmed V and J ends, which lost 6 bases and 4 bases, there was a span of 10 bases. Germline CDR1 and CDR2: SGHAT and FQDESV (reference sequence). CDR3 protein: CASSPSRNQPQHF. Written as DNA, the CDR3 is TGTGCCAGCAGTCCTTCCCGGAATCAGCCCCAGCATTTT.

The V and J genes are TRBV7-9 and TRBJ2-3; no clear D. Germline lookup yields CDR1 SEHNR and CDR2 FQNEAQ (reference sequence). This CDR3 is 11 amino acids long. Trimming shortened V by 5 bases and J by 3 bases, and 3 bases separated the two germline ends. As DNA, the CDR3 is TGTGCCAGCAGCCCAACAGATACGCAGTATTTT. Translated, it gives CASSPTDTQYF.

The V call is TRBV20-1, the J call TRBJ2-3; 8 positions agree with TRBD2. The germline V gene has CDR1 DFQATT and CDR2 SNEGSKA (reference sequence). The CDR3 runs 16 residues. The V gene end was trimmed by 3 bases and the J gene end by 6 bases; junction bases not matched to a gene: 14. CDR3 protein: CSASGSAGGRSDTQYF. DNA of the CDR3: TGCAGTGCTAGTGGGTCCGCGGGGGGCCGTAGCGATACGCAGTATTTT.

This rearrangement joins TRBV19 to TRBJ2-3; 12 nucleotides match TRBD1. This CDR3 spans 14 amino acids. The V gene end was trimmed by 7 bases and the J gene end by 3 bases; junction bases not matched to a gene: 2. Germline CDR1 reads LNHDA; CDR2 reads SQIVND (reference sequence). CDR3 in DNA: TGTGCCAGTAAGGGACAGGGGGCGACAGATACGCAGTATTTT. It codes for CASKGQGATDTQYF. Full variable domain (outside the CDR3, taken from reference TRBV19 and TRBJ2-3): DGGITQSPKYLFRKEGQNVTLSCEQNLNHDAMYWYRQDPGQGLRLIYYSQIVNDFQKGDIAEGYSVSREKKESFPLTVTSAQKNPTAFYLCASKGQGATDTQYFGPGTRLTVL.